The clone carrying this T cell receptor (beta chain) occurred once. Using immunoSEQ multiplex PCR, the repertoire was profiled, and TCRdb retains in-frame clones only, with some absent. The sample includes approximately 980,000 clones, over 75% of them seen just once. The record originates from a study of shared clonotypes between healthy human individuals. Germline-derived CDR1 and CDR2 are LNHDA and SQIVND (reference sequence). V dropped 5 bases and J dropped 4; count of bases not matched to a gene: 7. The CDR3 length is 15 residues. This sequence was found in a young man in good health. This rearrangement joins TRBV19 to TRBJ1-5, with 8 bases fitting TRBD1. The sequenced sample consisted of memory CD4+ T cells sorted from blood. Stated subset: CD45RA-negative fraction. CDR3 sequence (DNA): TGTGCCAGTAGTGCCCTCACAGGGGGTAATCAGCCCCAGCATTTT. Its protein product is CASSALTGGNQPQHF.